The sequence of this T cell receptor (beta chain) was determined in a study of technical replicates of blood from a few donors (dated by TCRdb to the late 2010s). The protocol used for the library was the immunoSEQ multiplex PCR assay. TCRdb's version of the immuneACCESS table is confined to in-frame rearrangements and falls short of the full clone set. An unresolved V gene accounts for under half of the shortfall where checked; the remainder is of unknown origin. The sample table holds 45,000 to 55,000 clones, of which 94% were seen once. The top ten clones comprise around 0.2% of the sample. Comments on this clone: Its specific antigen is unknown. Within one base of it there is no much larger clone, and no base qualities were kept.

Measured from the cysteine to the phenylalanine, the CDR3 is 13 residues long. Left in the record is the CDR3 DNA by itself, 39 bases read in frame from the first base. Trimming takes 4 bases from V and 7 bases from J, and the germline ends sit 12 bases apart. CDR1 and CDR2 are read off the germline V gene as SGHRS and YFSETQ. What was sequenced was T cells isolated from PBMCs. The sequence was obtained from a human donor in good health. The rearrangement joined TRBV5-1 to TRBJ2-1, with the identity of the D gene unclear. The CDR3 is CASSPTNANEQFF. The bases are TGCGCCAGCAGCCCTACCAACGCGAATGAGCAGTTCTTC.